The next 20 T cell receptor beta chains were all read from a single sample in a study of T cell changes during pregnancy in multiple sclerosis. Using immunoSEQ multiplex PCR, the repertoire was profiled, and TCRdb retains in-frame clones only, with some absent. Of around 21,000 clones listed, about 87% are singletons. The sample consisted of CD8+ T cells from peripheral blood mononuclear cells, taken in the third trimester of pregnancy. These receptors came from a female donor in good health, enrolled as a control in a pregnancy study.

The gene calls are TRBV28 and TRBJ2-5; D uncertain. The V and J ends lost 8 bases and 4 bases respectively, with 11 bases between them. CDR3 length: 12 residues. The germline V gene encodes CDR1 MDHEN and CDR2 SYDVKM. CDR3 sequence reads: CASAASGETQYF. CDR3 sequence (DNA): TGTGCCAGCGCAGCCTCGGGAGAGACCCAGTACTTC.

In its sample, this clone was seen a few times. The chain carries TRBV6-4 and TRBJ2-1; possible D gene TRBD2, 6 bases. Germline lookup yields CDR1 MRHNA and CDR2 SNTAGT. Trimming took 6 bases from V and 1 from J, leaving 13 bases between them. This CDR3 is built from 15 residues. As DNA, the CDR3 is TGTGCCAGCAGCCCGGACGGGACTTCCTACAATGAGCAGTTCTTC. This codes for CASSPDGTSYNEQFF.

The CDR3 region is CTSSQTSGRNEQFF. CDR3 sequence (DNA): TGCACCAGCAGCCAGACTAGCGGGAGAAATGAGCAGTTCTTC. The V call is TRBV1, the J call TRBJ2-1; the tabulated D call, TRBD2, remains unverified against the DNA. TRBV1 is described as a pseudogene. This CDR3 comprises 14 residues.

V is TRBV11-2 and J is TRBJ1-1, with unresolved D. V dropped 8 bases and J dropped 1 base, with 2 bases sitting between them. The CDR3 is 10 amino acids. From germline, CDR1 is SGHAT and CDR2 FQNNGV. CDR3 residues: CASRNTEAFF. The CDR3 nucleotides are TGTGCCAGCCGGAACACTGAAGCTTTCTTT.

DNA of the CDR3: TGTGCCAGCAGCAGCGGACAGGGGTCGTTCACTGAAGCTTTCTTT. This encodes CASSSGQGSFTEAFF. V usage is TRBV7-9 and J usage is TRBJ1-1, with TRBD1 identical over 9 bases. J gave up 4 bases and V 5 bases, and 8 bases lay outside the gene matches. Germline CDR1 and CDR2: SEHNR and FQNEAQ (reference sequence). The CDR3 is 15 residues long.

The V call is TRBV7-3, the J call TRBJ2-2; tentatively, D is TRBD1 (5 bases). V lost 4 bases to trimming and J lost 5 bases, with 23 bases between them. Germline assignment: CDR1 SGHTA and CDR2 FQGTGA. There are 18 residues in the CDR3. The CDR3 region has the DNA TGTGCCAGCAGCTCCCGGCAGGGCCGCCTACCTGGAACCGGGGAGCTGTTTTTT. Amino acids: CASSSRQGRLPGTGELFF.

The V and J genes are TRBV13 and TRBJ1-2, with a possible D match to TRBD1 (5 bases). CDR1 PRHDT and CDR2 FYEKMQ come from the germline V gene (reference sequence). CDR3 length equals 15 residues. V lost 5 bases, J lost 5 bases, and 18 bases lay in between. The CDR3 DNA follows: TGTGCCAGCAGCGAGCAAGGATACCGGGGGTATGGCTACACCTTC. Its translation: CASSEQGYRGYGYTF.

The chain carries TRBV28 and TRBJ2-5; tentative D call: TRBD1 (6 bases). The V gene lost 5 bases and the J gene lost 4 bases, with 11 bases spanning the gap. From germline, CDR1 is MDHEN and CDR2 SYDVKM. The CDR3 has 13 residues. The CDR3 coding sequence is TGTGCCAGCAGTAGGTTAGGGGGAGAGACCCAGTACTTC. It translates to CASSRLGGETQYF. The variable domain in full, completed from reference TRBV28 and TRBJ2-5, reads DVKVTQSSRYLVKRTGEKVFLECVQDMDHENMFWYRQDPGLGLRLIYFSYDVKMKEKGDIPEGYSVSREKKERFSLILESASTNQTSMYLCASSRLGGETQYFGPGTRLLVL.

CDR3 protein: CASSFGTGRTIYF. The CDR3 DNA is TGTGCCAGCAGCTTCGGGACAGGGCGGACCATATATTTT. This sequence joins TRBV7-6 and TRBJ1-3; 9 nucleotides line up with TRBD1. CDR1 and CDR2 from the germline V gene are SGHVS and FNYEAQ. CDR3 length equals 13 residues. V lost 3 bases to trimming and J lost 10 bases; unmatched junction nucleotides: 4.

The rearrangement uses TRBV6-6 and TRBJ2-7, with D unclear. The CDR3 is 13 residues long. Germline-derived CDR1 and CDR2 are MNHNY and SVGAGI (reference sequence). Trimming took off 2 bases at V and 2 bases at J, with 7 bases between the two ends. The CDR3 DNA reads as TGTGCCAGCAGTTACGAACTGGCCTACGAGCAGTACTTC. This sequence encodes CASSYELAYEQYF.

The chain has TRBV7-9 and TRBJ2-7; 9 positions agree with TRBD1. Germline trimming cut 0 bases from V and 1 base from J; bases unmatched to any gene: 7. Germline V lookup: CDR1 SEHNR, CDR2 FQNEAQ (reference sequence). CDR3 length equals 17 residues. CDR3 in amino acids: CASSLARPDRGSYEQYF. Here the CDR3 DNA reads TGTGCCAGCAGCTTAGCGCGTCCGGACAGGGGTTCCTACGAGCAGTACTTC.

This sequence joins TRBV13 and TRBJ2-1; weak D call: TRBD1 (6 bases). The germline V gene has CDR1 PRHDT and CDR2 FYEKMQ (reference sequence). Trimming cost V 5 bases and J 5 bases, with 19 bases left between them. CDR3 length: 16 residues. In DNA, the CDR3 is TGTGCCAGCAGCCCATCGGACAGACGCCCCAACAATGAGCAGTTCTTC. Translating gives CASSPSDRRPNNEQFF.

The rearrangement joins TRBV4-1 to TRBJ2-1, with 7 bases matching TRBD2. V was clipped by 0 bases and J by 6 bases; unmatched bases: 8. Germline CDR1 and CDR2: MGHRA and YSYEKL. This CDR3 contains 16 residues. CDR3 bases: TGCGCCAGCAGCCAAGAGGGGGGGGGAACGTCCAATGAGCAGTTCTTC. Its protein product is CASSQEGGGTSNEQFF.

This chain uses TRBV7-2 with TRBJ1-4; D ambiguous. The CDR3 is 15 residues long. In germline, CDR1 is SGHTA, CDR2 FQGNSA. Trimming took 5 bases from V and 3 from J, leaving 13 bases between them. The CDR3 DNA reads TGTGCCAGCAGCCGAGGGCGGAGGCCTAATGAAAAACTGTTTTTT. As protein: CASSRGRRPNEKLFF.

The chain is built from TRBV5-4 and TRBJ2-5; TRBD2 aligns across 9 bases. The V gene's germline CDR1 is SGHNT and CDR2 YYREEE (reference sequence). Losses at the gene ends were 6 bases for V and 2 bases for J; bases not matched to a gene: 8. The CDR3 has 15 amino acids. CDR3 in amino acids: CASIIAGDPQETQYF. CDR3 in DNA: TGTGCCAGCATCATAGCGGGGGATCCGCAAGAGACCCAGTACTTC.

V and J are TRBV10-3 and TRBJ1-1; D perhaps matches TRBD1 (6 bases). The CDR3 extends over 15 amino acids. CDR1 and CDR2 from the germline V gene are ENHRY and SYGVKD. As DNA, the CDR3 is TGTGCAGTCACTCCAGAGGGGGGGGCGCGGACTGAAGCTTTCTTT. The encoded protein is CAVTPEGGARTEAFF.

The CDR3 DNA follows: TGTGCCAGCAGGCCGACAGGTGGCAATCAGCCCCAGCATTTT. Residues: CASRPTGGNQPQHF. The chain is built from TRBV2 and TRBJ1-5, with a possible D match to TRBD1 (6 bases). The CDR3 has 14 residues. Trimming removed 6 bases from V and 2 bases from J, with 11 bases in between. From germline, CDR1 is SNHLY and CDR2 FYNNEI.

A single count supports this clone. V gene TRBV19 combines with J gene TRBJ2-3, with D maybe TRBD2 (6 bases). V was shortened by 1 base and J by 0 bases, with 8 bases between the two germline ends. CDR1 LNHDA and CDR2 SQIVND come from the germline V gene (reference sequence). This CDR3 region has 15 residues. The CDR3 protein is CASSIVGGSTDTQYF. In DNA, the CDR3 is TGTGCCAGTAGTATAGTTGGGGGGAGCACAGATACGCAGTATTTT.

V usage is TRBV7-9 and J usage is TRBJ1-1, with D perhaps matching TRBD1 (6 bases). The germline V and J ends were trimmed by 3 bases and 1 base, with 21 bases remaining between them. From germline, CDR1 is SEHNR and CDR2 FQNEAQ (reference sequence). This CDR3 spans 18 amino acids. The CDR3: CASSFHPTPQGSNTEAFF. For the CDR3, the DNA is TGTGCCAGCAGCTTTCACCCCACGCCCCAGGGGTCGAACACTGAAGCTTTCTTT.

The chain joins TRBV28 to TRBJ2-3, with a possible D match to TRBD2 (5 bases). V lost 8 bases and J lost 0, with 18 bases in between. The germline gives CDR1 MDHEN, CDR2 SYDVKM. This CDR3 is built from 16 residues. This chain's CDR3 is CASGRASSSSTDTQYF. The CDR3 nucleotides read TGTGCCAGCGGACGTGCTAGCTCCTCTAGCACAGATACGCAGTATTTT.